Listed here are 14 T cell receptor beta chains from one sample, sequenced in a study of CD8 T cells in ankylosing spondylitis. MiXCR, run by TCRdb on the 5' RACE reads, gives a single entry per CDR3 protein. Of tens of thousands of distinct CDR3 sequences in the sample, 10% are singletons; the top ten hold around 16%. The sequencing sample was made of blood, either unsorted or a sorted T cell fraction (not recorded which). The receptor set was obtained from a male donor with ankylosing spondylitis or in good health (not recorded which).

This clonotype was picked up many times. The chain joins TRBV20-1 to TRBJ2-5; 11 nucleotides agree with TRBD2. The length of the CDR3 is 14 residues. From germline, CDR1 is DFQATT and CDR2 SNEGSKA (reference sequence). Trimming at V came to 6 bases and at J to 5 bases, leaving 8 bases not matched to a gene. This chain's CDR3 is CSAPLAGGSETQYF. In nucleotides, the CDR3 is TGCAGTGCCCCCCTAGCGGGAGGATCGGAGACCCAGTACTTC.

There are a few counts of this clonotype. The V and J genes are TRBV7-2 and TRBJ2-7; D is undetermined. This CDR3 region has 15 residues. Per the germline V gene, CDR1 is SGHTA and CDR2 is FQGNSA. V was pared by 5 bases and J by 4 bases, with 18 bases between. The DNA for the CDR3 is TGTGCCAGCAGCAACCCCCCCTCCTCGACGTACGAGCAGTACTTC. Amino acids: CASSNPPSSTYEQYF.

In its sample, this clonotype was seen many times. The chain employs TRBV7-9 and TRBJ2-7, with D uncertain. The CDR3 totals 16 residues. Germline V gene lookup returns CDR1 SEHNR and CDR2 FQNEAQ (reference sequence). V lost 3 bases, J lost 2 bases, and 17 bases lay in between. CDR3 sequence: CASSFHGAENPYEQYF. CDR3 in DNA: TGTGCCAGCAGCTTTCACGGTGCGGAAAACCCCTACGAGCAGTACTTC. Full variable domain (missing parts from reference TRBV7-9 and TRBJ2-7): DTGVSQNPRHKITKRGQNVTFRCDPISEHNRLYWYRQTLGQGPEFLTYFQNEAQLEKSRLLSDRFSAERPKGSFSTLEIQRTEQGDSAMYLCASSFHGAENPYEQYFGPGTRLTVT.

CDR3 sequence reads: CAWRGATNEKLFF. The CDR3 DNA sequence: TGTGCCTGGAGGGGAGCGACTAATGAAAAACTGTTTTTT. The V gene is TRBV30, the J gene TRBJ1-4; D is unclear. The CDR3 length is 13 residues. V gave up 3 bases and J gave up 2 bases, with 7 bases separating them. Looked up from germline, CDR1 is GTSNPN and CDR2 is SVGIG (reference sequence).

This clonotype was counted at least ten times. The CDR3: CSACGLAGVGTDTQYF. The CDR3 DNA is TGCAGTGCCTGCGGACTAGCGGGAGTAGGCACAGATACGCAGTATTTT. V and J are TRBV20-1 and TRBJ2-3, with 13 bases fitting TRBD2. The length of the CDR3 is 16 residues. The germline CDR1 and CDR2 sequences are DFQATT and SNEGSKA (reference sequence). V was pared by 6 bases and J by 1 base, with 7 bases of the junction left unmatched.

This clonotype occurred many times. V is TRBV27 and J is TRBJ1-5; D remains ambiguous. The CDR3 has 13 amino acids. The V and J ends lost 1 base and 1 base respectively, with 2 bases between them. Per germline, CDR1 MNHEY and CDR2 SMNVEV (reference sequence). The DNA for the CDR3 is TGTGCCAGCAGTTTATGGAGCAATCAGCCCCAGCATTTT. It codes for CASSLWSNQPQHF.

This clonotype has at least ten counts. The chain carries TRBV5-1 and TRBJ2-7; TRBD2 aligns across 11 bases. Germline CDR1 reads SGHRS; CDR2 reads YFSETQ. The CDR3 runs to 15 residues. The trim removed 3 bases at V and 3 bases at J, leaving 5 bases unmatched. The CDR3 is CASSWGTSGYYEQYF. As DNA, the CDR3 is TGCGCCAGCAGCTGGGGGACTAGCGGATACTACGAGCAGTACTTC.

This chain links TRBV3-1 with TRBJ2-7; 7 bases align to TRBD1. From germline, CDR1 is LGHDT and CDR2 YNNKEL (reference sequence). CDR3 length: 11 residues. The V and J ends lost 4 bases and 9 bases, in that order; junction bases with no gene match: 3. CDR3 DNA sequence: TGTGCCAGCAGCCTGGGACAGTTGCAGTACTTC. Protein: CASSLGQLQYF.

The chain recombines TRBV15 with TRBJ1-4; 9 positions agree with TRBD1. The CDR3 sequence is 16 residues long. With V trimmed by 3 bases and J by 7 bases, 9 bases remained unmatched. The germline CDR1 and CDR2 sequences are LNHNV and YYDKDF (reference sequence). The CDR3, as DNA: TGTGCCACCAGCAGTACACACGGGACAGGGAGTGAAAAACTGTTTTTT. Its protein is CATSSTHGTGSEKLFF.

The chain employs TRBV29-1 and TRBJ2-5; perhaps TRBD1 as D (6 bases). This CDR3 region has 13 residues. Trimming stripped 3 bases from V and 9 bases from J, with 17 bases between. Germline CDR1 and CDR2: SQVTM and ANQGSEA. The CDR3 DNA is TGCAGCGTTGATGGTGGGGGTCCAGGGGCCCAGTACTTC. Protein: CSVDGGGPGAQYF.

This clonotype was seen at least ten times. The gene calls are TRBV7-2 and TRBJ2-3, with TRBD1 as a possible D gene (6 bases). The CDR3 has 15 residues. Germline assignment: CDR1 SGHTA and CDR2 FQGNSA. Trimming cost V 5 bases and J 0 bases, with 12 bases left between them. The CDR3 region has the DNA TGTGCCAGCAGCCCCTCGGGACATAGCACAGATACGCAGTATTTT. This codes for CASSPSGHSTDTQYF.

Many counts were recorded for this clonotype. V is TRBV5-1 and J is TRBJ2-5; 14 bases match TRBD2. Per the germline V gene, CDR1 is SGHRS and CDR2 is YFSETQ. The CDR3 has 17 amino acids. The J segment lost 5 bases and the V segment lost 3 bases, leaving 9 bases of the junction unmatched. The CDR3 protein is CASSSGLAGEFRETQYF. DNA for the CDR3: TGCGCCAGCAGCTCGGGACTAGCGGGAGAGTTTCGGGAGACCCAGTACTTC.

Remarks on this clonotype: The junction does not match germline at one end; this may be a read error. The chain is built from TRBV7-9 and TRBJ1-2; D is possibly TRBD1 (5 bases). The CDR3 has 17 amino acids. CDR1 and CDR2 from the germline V gene are SEHNR and FQNEAQ (reference sequence). The chain's CDR3 is CAISSGPLRGDAGGYTF. The CDR3 DNA sequence: TGTGCCATCAGCTCCGGGCCCCTAAGGGGAGATGCGGGAGGCTACACCTTC.

This clonotype was seen repeatedly, ten times or more. This chain joins TRBV29-1 and TRBJ1-2; unclear D gene. The CDR3 contains 13 residues. CDR1 and CDR2 (germline): SQVTM, ANQGSEA. Between the trimmed V and J ends, which lost 0 bases and 8 bases, there was a span of 13 bases. The CDR3 DNA reads as TGCAGCGTTGAAGACAGTCCATTGGCGGGCTACACCTTC. This codes for CSVEDSPLAGYTF.